This T cell receptor (beta chain) was documented in a study of spatial heterogeneity in lung cancer. For the study at large: Among detected sequences, beta-chain ones consistently exceeded alpha-chain ones in number.

This clonotype occurred a few times. The target antigen is unknown. The time point was: sample taken at primary tumor resection. In each case, whole RNA from tumor, nontumor lung or frozen PBMC was sequenced unsorted. Donation came from around 77 patients with untreated early-stage non-small cell lung cancer. General observations from the study: In blood, ubiquitous expanded tumor TCRs appeared more at resection than follow-up.

Every TCR cDNA molecule bore a unique molecular identifier. A single record per CDR3 protein comes from TCRdb applying MiXCR to the 5' RACE reads. There are about 85,000 distinct CDR3 sequences in the sample; about 20% occur only once, and about 6.8% lies in the top ten. This clonotype was obtained from a male donor with early-stage non-small cell lung cancer. The source was PBMCs, collected at surgery.

For the CDR3, the DNA is TGTGCCAGCAGCTCTGGACAGGCTCCAGGGGAGCCCCAGCATTTT. Protein product: CASSSGQAPGEPQHF. This chain joins TRBV3-1 and TRBJ1-5; 7 bases fit TRBD1. Germline CDR1 and CDR2: LGHDT and YNNKEL (reference sequence). The CDR3 is made up of 15 amino acids. Trimming at V came to 5 bases and at J to 8 bases, leaving 12 bases not matched to a gene.